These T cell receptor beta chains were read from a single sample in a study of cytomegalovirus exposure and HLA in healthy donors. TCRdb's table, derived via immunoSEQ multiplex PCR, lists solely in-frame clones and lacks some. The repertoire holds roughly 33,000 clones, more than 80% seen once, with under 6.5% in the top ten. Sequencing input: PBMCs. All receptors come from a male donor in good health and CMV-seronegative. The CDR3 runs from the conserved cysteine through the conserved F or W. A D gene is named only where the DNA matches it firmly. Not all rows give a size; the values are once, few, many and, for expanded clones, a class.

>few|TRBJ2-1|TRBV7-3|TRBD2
CASSPSGGAYNEQFF
TGTGCCAGCAGCCCCAGCGGGGGGGCCTACAATGAGCAGTTCTTC
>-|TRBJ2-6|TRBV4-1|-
CASSQDPRQGGPSGANVLTF
TGCGCCAGCAGCCAAGACCCCCGGCAGGGGGGTCCCTCTGGGGCCAACGTCCTGACTTTC
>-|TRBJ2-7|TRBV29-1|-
CSVELPEVRESYEQYF
TGCAGCGTAGAATTACCTGAAGTCAGGGAATCCTACGAGCAGTACTTC
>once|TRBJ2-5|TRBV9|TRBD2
CASSVGGSGEYQETQYF
TGTGCCAGCAGCGTAGGGGGTAGCGGGGAATACCAAGAGACCCAGTACTTC
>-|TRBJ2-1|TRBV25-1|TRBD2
CASSVTSSDYNEQFF
TGTGCCAGCAGTGTGACTAGCAGTGACTACAATGAGCAGTTCTTC
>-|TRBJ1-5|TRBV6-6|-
CASSYSFTADQPQHF
TGTGCCAGCAGTTACTCGTTTACAGCGGATCAGCCCCAGCATTTT
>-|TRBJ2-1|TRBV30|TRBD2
CAWRGTIAGSYNEQFF
TGTGCCTGGAGAGGGACGATAGCGGGGTCATACAATGAGCAGTTCTTC
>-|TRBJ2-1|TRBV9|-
CASSPEGGGNNEQFF
TGTGCCAGCAGCCCAGAGGGGGGAGGGAACAATGAGCAGTTCTTC
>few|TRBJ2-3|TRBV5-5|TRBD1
CASSPQGSADTQYF
TGTGCCAGCAGCCCACAGGGGTCCGCAGATACGCAGTATTTT
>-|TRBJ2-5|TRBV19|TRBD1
CASSTHPTGVGETQYF
TGTGCCAGTAGTACACACCCCACAGGGGTTGGAGAGACCCAGTACTTC
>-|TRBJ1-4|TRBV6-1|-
CASSRGRGGNEKLFF
TGTGCCAGCAGCCGCGGACGGGGAGGGAATGAAAAACTGTTTTTT
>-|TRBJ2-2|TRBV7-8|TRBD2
CASSPRLAGAGELFF
TGTGCCAGCAGCCCGAGACTAGCGGGAGCCGGGGAGCTGTTTTTT
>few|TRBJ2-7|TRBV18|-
CASSPPSRVDEQYF
TGTGCCAGCTCACCACCGAGCAGGGTCGACGAGCAGTACTTC
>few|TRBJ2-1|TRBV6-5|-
CASSSSDSLNEQFF
TGTGCCAGCAGTTCGTCCGACAGTCTGAATGAGCAGTTCTTC
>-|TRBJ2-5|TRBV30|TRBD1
CAGKDRVYQETQYF
TGTGCCGGCAAGGACAGGGTGTACCAAGAGACCCAGTACTTC
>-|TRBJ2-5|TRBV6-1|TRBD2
CASNPLAGGETQYF
TGTGCCAGCAATCCACTAGCGGGAGGAGAGACCCAGTACTTC
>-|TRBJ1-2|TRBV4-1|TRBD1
CASSQDERGTANYGYTF
TGCGCCAGCAGCCAGGACGAGAGGGGGACAGCCAACTATGGCTACACCTTC
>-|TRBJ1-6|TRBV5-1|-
CASSLAMFSPLHF
TGCGCCAGCAGCTTGGCAATGTTTTCACCCCTCCACTTT
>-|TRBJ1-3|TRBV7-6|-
CASSLSGSGNTIYF
TGTGCCAGCAGCTTATCGGGATCTGGAAACACCATATATTTT
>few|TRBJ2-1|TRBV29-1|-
CSAPGERSIEQFF
TGCAGCGCCCCAGGAGAGCGGAGTATTGAGCAGTTCTTC
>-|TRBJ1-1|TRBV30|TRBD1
CAWSLPPGQGSEAFF
TGTGCCTGGAGCCTACCCCCGGGACAGGGATCTGAAGCTTTCTTT
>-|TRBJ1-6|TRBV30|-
CAWMLGGRNGSPLHF
TGTGCCTGGATGTTGGGGGGGCGCAACGGCTCACCCCTCCACTTT
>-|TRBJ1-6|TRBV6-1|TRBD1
CASSLPGQGDSPLHF
TGTGCCAGCAGTCTTCCGGGACAGGGAGATTCACCCCTCCACTTT
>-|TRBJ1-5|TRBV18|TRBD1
CASSIGQGALNQPQHF
TGTGCCAGCTCAATAGGACAGGGGGCTTTAAATCAGCCCCAGCATTTT
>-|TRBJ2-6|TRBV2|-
CASSGERRSSGANVLTF
TGTGCCAGCAGTGGGGAGCGTCGCAGCTCTGGGGCCAACGTCCTGACTTTC
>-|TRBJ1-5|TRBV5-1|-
CASSSGYSNQPQHF
TGCGCCAGCAGCTCGGGGTATAGCAATCAGCCCCAGCATTTT
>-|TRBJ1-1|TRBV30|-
CAWRRGEGAFF
TGTGCCTGGAGGCGGGGGGAGGGAGCTTTCTTT
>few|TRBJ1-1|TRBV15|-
CATSRDEAGAFF
TGTGCCACCAGCAGAGATGAGGCGGGGGCTTTCTTT
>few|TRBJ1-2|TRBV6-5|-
CASRASANYGYTF
TGTGCCAGCAGGGCAAGCGCTAACTATGGCTACACCTTC
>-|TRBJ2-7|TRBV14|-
CASSQFRDNFFYEQYF
TGTGCCAGCAGCCAATTCCGGGACAACTTCTTCTACGAGCAGTACTTC
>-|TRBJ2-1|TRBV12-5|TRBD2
CASGPPLAGDNEQFF
TGTGCTAGTGGTCCCCCCCTAGCGGGGGACAATGAGCAGTTCTTC
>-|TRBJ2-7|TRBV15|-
CATSRDSKGAYEQYF
TGTGCCACCAGCAGAGATTCCAAAGGAGCTTACGAGCAGTACTTC
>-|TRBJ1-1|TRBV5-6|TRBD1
CASSLGDRNTEAFF
TGTGCCAGCAGCTTGGGGGACAGAAACACTGAAGCTTTCTTT
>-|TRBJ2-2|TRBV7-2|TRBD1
CASSKSRGTGVAGELFF
TGTGCCAGCAGCAAAAGCAGGGGGACAGGGGTCGCCGGGGAGCTGTTTTTT
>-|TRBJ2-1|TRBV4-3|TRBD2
CASSQAGGYNEQFF
TGCGCCAGCAGCCAGGCGGGAGGTTACAATGAGCAGTTCTTC
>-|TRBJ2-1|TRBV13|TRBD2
CASSSPLAGDRPVQFF
TGTGCCAGCAGCTCCCCTTTAGCGGGAGACAGGCCTGTGCAGTTCTTC
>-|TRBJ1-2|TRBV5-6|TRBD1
CASSGHRGRYGYTF
TGTGCCAGCAGCGGGCACAGGGGAAGGTATGGCTACACCTTC
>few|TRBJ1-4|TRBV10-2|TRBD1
CASSDRQGETEKLFF
TGCGCCAGCAGTGATCGACAGGGGGAGACTGAAAAACTGTTTTTT
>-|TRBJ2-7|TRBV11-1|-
CASSLAGGDHEQYF
TGTGCCAGCAGCTTAGCGGGAGGAGACCACGAGCAGTACTTC
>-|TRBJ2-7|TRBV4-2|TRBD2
CASSQERGSGSDEQYF
TGTGCCAGCAGCCAAGAGAGGGGGAGCGGGAGCGACGAGCAGTACTTC
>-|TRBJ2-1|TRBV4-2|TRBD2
CASRSGESYNEQFF
TGTGCCAGCAGAAGCGGGGAGTCCTACAATGAGCAGTTCTTC
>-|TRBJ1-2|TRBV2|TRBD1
CASSLPTGGTYGYTF
TGTGCCAGCAGTCTTCCCACAGGGGGCACCTATGGCTACACCTTC
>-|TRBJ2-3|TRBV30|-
CAWSVDPAVITDTQYF
TGTGCCTGGAGTGTAGATCCAGCGGTAATCACAGATACGCAGTATTTT
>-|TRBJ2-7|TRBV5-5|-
CASSSRGQGVYEQYF
TGTGCCAGCAGCTCCCGGGGGCAGGGGGTCTACGAGCAGTACTTC
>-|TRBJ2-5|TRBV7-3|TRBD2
CASSGGNQETQYF
TGTGCCAGCTCCGGGGGGAACCAAGAGACCCAGTACTTC
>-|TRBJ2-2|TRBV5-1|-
CASSLVEGRSGELFF
TGCGCCAGCAGCTTGGTAGAGGGGAGGTCCGGGGAGCTGTTTTTT
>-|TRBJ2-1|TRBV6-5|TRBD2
CASSSRLAGDNEQFF
TGTGCCAGCAGTTCAAGACTAGCGGGAGACAATGAGCAGTTCTTC